This T cell receptor beta chain was obtained from a study of T-cell memory formation after mild COVID-19. Study-wide results and limits: Mainly in CM and EM were contracting CD4+ clones; CD8+ were in EMRA. Several responding clones turned up in pre-infection memory, indicating that cross-reactive memory may have taken part.

One entry per CDR3 protein results from TCRdb running MiXCR on the 5' RACE reads. Of approximately 190,000 distinct CDR3 sequences in the sample, around 17% were seen once. This clonotype was observed a few times. What it binds is unknown. Trimming pared 4 bases from V and 9 bases from J, leaving 10 bases between. CDR3 length: 12 residues. Source material: PBMCs or a T cell subset sorted from them (not recorded which). This receptor was taken from an adult woman who had mild COVID-19 (a few samples of this study predate the infection). Cell type and time point are not known. V and J are TRBV12-3 or TRBV12-4 and TRBJ2-4; maybe TRBD2 (6 bases). The CDR3 is CASSSAGGIQYF. The CDR3 DNA reads TGTGCCAGCAGTTCTGCCGGGGGCATTCAGTACTTC.